The clone carrying this TCR beta chain was observed a handful of times. All diabetic donors were classified as either type 1 or type 2 diabetes. No donor had another autoimmune disease or recent infection within four weeks. This entry comes from a study of type 1 and type 2 diabetes patients. Study-level information: Samples came from type 1 diabetic, type 2 diabetic or nondiabetic people, recruited in China. Sequencing for the whole study yielded 18,976,912 paired-end reads.

PCR was run on genomic DNA. Amplification of the beta chain CDR3 used 30 forward and 13 reverse multiplex primers. From the multiplex PCR reads, TCRdb called clonotypes with MiXCR, one entry per CDR3 protein. The table includes around 300,000 distinct CDR3 sequences, roughly 50% detected once. Trimming took 6 bases from V and 8 from J, leaving 16 bases between them. The CDR3 totals 12 residues. Germline V gene sequence: CDR1 SQVTM, CDR2 ANQGSEA. The sequencing sample was made of peripheral blood mononuclear cells (PBMCs). The receptor was derived from a man aged 18 to 30 with type 2 diabetes. This chain links TRBV29-1 with TRBJ1-1; no clear D gene. The CDR3 sequence is CSVREVVKEAFF. Here the CDR3 DNA reads TGCAGCGTCCGGGAGGTGGTGAAAGAAGCTTTCTTT.